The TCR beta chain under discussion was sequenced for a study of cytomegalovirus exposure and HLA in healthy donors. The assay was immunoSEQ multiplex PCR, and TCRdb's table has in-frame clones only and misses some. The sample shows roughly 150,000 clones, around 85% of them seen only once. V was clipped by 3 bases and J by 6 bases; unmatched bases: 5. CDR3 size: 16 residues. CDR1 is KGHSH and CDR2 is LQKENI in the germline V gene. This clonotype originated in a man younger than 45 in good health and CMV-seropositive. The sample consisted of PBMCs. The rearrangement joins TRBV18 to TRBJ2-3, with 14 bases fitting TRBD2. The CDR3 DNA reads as TGTGCCAGCTCACCGGGACTAGCGGGGGCCATGGATACGCAGTATTTT. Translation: CASSPGLAGAMDTQYF.